This paragraph reports one T cell receptor beta chain. What it recognizes is unknown. The sample is drawn from a study of T cells in tumors after PD-1 blockade. Study as a whole: Patients received pembrolizumab 200 mg every 3 weeks or cemiplimab 350 mg every 2 weeks. During anti-PD-1 treatment, some patients continued daily vismodegib 150 mg. Peripheral blood samples averaged 36,536 unique clonotypes and some 100,000 templates. Findings of the study overall: Approximately 41% of tumor TCR clonotypes were also found in blood.

This CDR3 is built from 14 residues. V was trimmed by 2 bases and J by 10 bases, leaving 12 bases between them. In germline, CDR1 is SGHTA, CDR2 FQGNSA. TCRdb's copy holds only in-frame clones and misses some; the assay was immunoSEQ multiplex PCR. The repertoire holds roughly 48,000 clones, with over 75% as singletons. The chain employs TRBV7-2 and TRBJ1-6; D remains ambiguous. Sequencing used PBMCs, obtained before anti-PD-1 treatment. This receptor was obtained from a human donor with basal cell carcinoma. Written as DNA, the CDR3 is TGTGCCAGCAGCTTACCGGGTGAGTACTCACCCCTCCACTTT. This translates into CASSLPGEYSPLHF.